The next 14 T cell receptor beta chains were all read from a single sample in a study of shared clonotypes between healthy human individuals. Assay used: immunoSEQ multiplex PCR; TCRdb lists only in-frame clones, some missing. The sample holds 950,000 to 1,300,000 clones; about 80% are singletons and the top ten take approximately 1.3%. Sequencing input: memory CD4+ T cells sorted from blood. Specified subset: CD45RA-negative fraction. These receptor sequences come from a man younger than 35 in good health.

The V gene is TRBV4-3, the J gene TRBJ2-5, with 7 bases that match TRBD2. The ends lost 0 bases at V and 4 bases at J; junction bases unmatched: 11. The germline V gene encodes CDR1 LGHNA and CDR2 YSLEER. The CDR3 consists of 17 residues. CDR3 bases: TGCGCCAGCAGCCAAGAAGGAGGGAGGGCCGGCGTAGAGACCCAGTACTTC. The encoded protein is CASSQEGGRAGVETQYF.

This clone has only a few counts. The CDR3 coding sequence is TGCAGCGTGGGTCCCGGTGGAGAAGAGACCCAGTACTTC. It translates to CSVGPGGEETQYF. The J gene is TRBJ2-5, the V gene TRBV29-1, with D uncertain. Trimming stripped 6 bases from V and 3 bases from J, with 14 bases between. The CDR3 has 13 amino acids. Per germline, CDR1 SQVTM and CDR2 ANQGSEA. Looking up the rest from reference TRBV29-1 and TRBJ2-5 gives the full variable domain: SAVISQKPSRDICQRGTSLTIQCQVDSQVTMMFWYRQQPGQSLTLIATANQGSEATYESGFVIDKFPISRPNLTFSTLTVSNMSPEDSSIYLCSVGPGGEETQYFGPGTRLLVL.

The DNA of the CDR3 is TGTGCCAGCAGGCGGGGTGAGGGCAATCAGCCCCAGCATTTT. Translating it yields CASRRGEGNQPQHF. The V call is TRBV2, the J call TRBJ1-5; D unclear. Germline assignment: CDR1 SNHLY and CDR2 FYNNEI. CDR3 length: 14 amino acids. Trimming pared 6 bases from V and 2 bases from J, leaving 11 bases between. The whole variable domain, remainder taken from reference TRBV2 and TRBJ1-5, is EPEVTQTPSHQVTQMGQEVILRCVPISNHLYFYWYRQILGQKVEFLVSFYNNEISEKSEIFDDQFSVERPDGSNFTLKIRSTKLEDSAMYFCASRRGEGNQPQHFGDGTRLSIL.

The chain links TRBV5-1 to TRBJ2-7, with 11 bases identical to TRBD2. This CDR3 comprises 13 residues. Germline trimming cut 4 bases from V and 11 bases from J; bases unmatched to any gene: 8. Germline loops: CDR1 SGHRS, CDR2 YFSETQ. CDR3 nucleotides: TGCGCCAGCAGCCCCGGGACTAGCGGTAGGAAGTACTTC. It codes for CASSPGTSGRKYF. The full variable domain, with the rest looked up from reference TRBV5-1 and TRBJ2-7, is KAGVTQTPRYLIKTRGQQVTLSCSPISGHRSVSWYQQTPGQGLQFLFEYFSETQRNKGNFPGRFSGRQFSNSRSEMNVSTLELGDSALYLCASSPGTSGRKYFGPGTRLTVT.

This clone was found once. The chain carries TRBV5-1 and TRBJ2-1; D is unresolved. The V end was cut by 2 bases, the J end by 7 bases, with 13 bases between. The CDR3 is 14 amino acids. From germline, CDR1 is SGHRS and CDR2 YFSETQ. The DNA for the CDR3 is TGCGCCAGCAGCTTCGAGAGTAGGGCTAATGAGCAGTTCTTC. It is translated as CASSFESRANEQFF. The whole variable domain, filled in from reference TRBV5-1 and TRBJ2-1, reads KAGVTQTPRYLIKTRGQQVTLSCSPISGHRSVSWYQQTPGQGLQFLFEYFSETQRNKGNFPGRFSGRQFSNSRSEMNVSTLELGDSALYLCASSFESRANEQFFGPGTRLTVL.

The chain recombines TRBV18 with TRBJ1-1; D not certain. V dropped 1 base and J dropped 3 bases, with 6 bases sitting between them. The CDR3 is 13 amino acids. CDR1 and CDR2 from the germline V gene are KGHSH and LQKENI. Here the CDR3 reads CASSPLSYTEAFF. CDR3 in DNA: TGTGCCAGCTCACCACTGTCTTACACTGAAGCTTTCTTT.

The chain couples TRBV19 to TRBJ1-4, with D unclear. The germline V gene encodes CDR1 LNHDA and CDR2 SQIVND (reference sequence). The CDR3 runs 13 residues. Trimming cost V 3 bases and J 3 bases, with 5 bases left between them. CDR3 protein: CASSMDSNEKLFF. The CDR3 DNA is TGTGCCAGTAGTATGGACTCTAATGAAAAACTGTTTTTT.

This clone was detected a few times. Just one base apart from a much larger clone, this may be a read error. The same CDR3 is also encoded by other DNA sequences in this sample. The J gene is TRBJ2-2, the V gene TRBV19; D possibly corresponds to TRBD1 (5 bases). V was cut by 9 bases and J by 1 base, with 12 bases left in between. The CDR3 contains 14 residues. CDR1 LNHDA and CDR2 SQIVND come from the germline V gene (reference sequence). CDR3 protein: CASRPQGNTGELFF. CDR3 sequence (DNA): TGTGCCAGCAGGCCCCAGGGGAACACCGGGGAGCTGTTTTTT.

This clone appeared a few times. The V gene is TRBV11-2, the J gene TRBJ2-3; 8 nucleotides align to TRBD2. The CDR3 runs to 15 residues. Trimming took 2 bases from V and 5 from J; bases not matched to a gene: 6. Germline CDR1 SGHAT, CDR2 FQNNGV. In DNA, the CDR3 is TGTGCCAGCAGCTTATTCGGGGGGGCAGGAGATACGCAGTATTTT. Translated, it gives CASSLFGGAGDTQYF.

The rearrangement links TRBV2 to TRBJ2-7; D gene ambiguous. CDR1 SNHLY and CDR2 FYNNEI come from the germline V gene. The CDR3 contains 15 residues. Trimming took off 6 bases at V and 0 bases at J, with 15 bases between the two ends. CDR3 sequence reads: CASRLRIVSSYEQYF. The CDR3 DNA follows: TGTGCCAGCAGACTACGGATTGTCAGCTCCTACGAGCAGTACTTC.

The gene calls are TRBV27 and TRBJ2-6; the D is unclear. V was clipped by 0 bases and J by 0 bases, with 12 bases between them. The germline V gene has CDR1 MNHEY and CDR2 SMNVEV (reference sequence). The CDR3 runs 18 residues. The CDR3 is CASSLSTRIHSGANVLTF. Written as DNA, the CDR3 is TGTGCCAGCAGTTTATCGACAAGGATTCACTCTGGGGCCAACGTCCTGACTTTC.

The chain recombines TRBV14 with TRBJ2-7, with D possibly being TRBD1 (6 bases). V dropped 4 bases and J dropped 2 bases, with 15 bases sitting between them. Germline lookup yields CDR1 SGHDN and CDR2 FVKESK. The CDR3 consists of 15 residues. The CDR3 nucleotides are TGTGCCAGCAGCCCAAAGGACAGCATAACCTACGAGCAGTACTTC. It translates to CASSPKDSITYEQYF.

The J gene is TRBJ1-5, the V gene TRBV5-6, with D hard to call. CDR3 length equals 16 residues. CDR1 SGHDT and CDR2 YYEEEE come from the germline V gene. V lost 1 base and J 3 bases, leaving 14 bases between the germline ends. The CDR3 DNA is TGTGCCAGCAGCTTGTCGGCAGGCCGTGACAATCAGCCCCAGCATTTT. As protein: CASSLSAGRDNQPQHF.

This chain connects TRBV27 to TRBJ2-5; 8 nucleotides agree with TRBD1. The CDR3 runs 14 residues. Germline-derived CDR1 and CDR2 are MNHEY and SMNVEV (reference sequence). Germline trimming cut 4 bases from V and 4 bases from J; bases unmatched to any gene: 5. The CDR3 reads CASSYTGGRETQYF. The DNA of the CDR3 is TGTGCCAGCAGTTATACAGGGGGGCGAGAGACCCAGTACTTC.